The following is a T cell receptor (beta chain) sequence with its context. A read error is possible here, since a much larger clone lies one base away. The CDR3 end shows no conserved phenylalanine or tryptophan, and so a read error is likely. These data are taken from a study of T-cell reconstitution after alpha-beta-depleted transplantation in children. V dropped 6 bases and J dropped 0; count of bases not matched to a gene: 10. The CDR3 has 16 amino acids. CDR1 is SGHRS, CDR2 YFSETQ, per germline. Unique molecular identifiers were incorporated into the prepared TCRbeta library. TCRdb passed the PCR reads through MiXCR, listing each CDR3 protein once. The repertoire holds about 300,000 distinct CDR3 sequences, about 9.5% seen once, with 7.5% in the top ten.

This chain links TRBV5-1 with TRBJ1-1, with 8 bases lining up with TRBD1. The sequencing used PBMCs, collected before TCRalphabeta/CD19-depleted stem cell transplant. This TCR came from a boy in the first two years of life with acute myeloid leukemia, due to receive a stem cell transplant. The CDR3 DNA reads TGCGCCAGCAAAGAGTCGGGACAGGCCTTGAACACTGAAGCTTTCTTG. Translation gives CASKESGQALNTEAFL.